This T cell receptor (beta chain) came from a study of T cells in pancreatic ductal adenocarcinoma. Of note for this clone: Its target is not known.

Libraries were prepared by immunoSEQ multiplex PCR; TCRdb keeps only in-frame clonotypes and omits some of them. The repertoire holds some 20,000 clones, about 88% seen once, with around 0.94% in the top ten. Surgery without prior neoadjuvant therapy was the treatment of the selected pancreatic ductal adenocarcinoma patients. This CDR3 comprises 14 residues. J was trimmed by 4 bases and V by 5 bases; bases with no gene match: 7. Germline V gene data show CDR1 as MDHEN and CDR2 as SYDVKM. Regarding the study as a whole: Comparisons of tumor and blood clonality may show falsely lower tumor diversity. Blood had more productive templates and roughly 7.5-fold more unique clonotypes than tumor. Results skew toward the minority of patients with early-stage disease. Blood clonality (roughly 0.07) did not differ significantly from tumor (around 0.1).

The sample comprised PBMCs. The source is a human donor with pancreatic ductal adenocarcinoma. J is TRBJ2-5 and V is TRBV28; TRBD1 aligns across 7 bases. This chain's CDR3 is CASSKDRVVETQYF. As DNA, the CDR3 is TGTGCCAGCAGTAAAGACAGGGTGGTAGAGACCCAGTACTTC.